The TCR beta chain under discussion was sequenced for a study of T cells in Graves' hyperthyroidism and ophthalmopathy. Study-level points and caveats: Before onset, by a median of 6.5 months, the model predicted ophthalmopathy. The blood repertoire included most of the expanded thyroid clonotypes above 0.001.

RNA transcripts served as the template for amplifying TCR beta CDR3 regions. TCR CDR3 underwent first-round RT-PCR with the HTBI primer set. TCRdb called the multiplex PCR reads again in MiXCR, with one record for every CDR3 protein. The sample comprises about 660,000 distinct CDR3 sequences, 40% to 55% of which are singletons, and roughly 6.5% rests with the top ten. It was uncontrolled infection, other autoimmune disease, pregnancy or lactation that excluded patients. Clinical symptoms, serum thyroxine, TRAb, thyroid ultrasound and orbital computed tomography established diagnosis. This CDR3 contains 14 residues. V was cut by 0 bases and J by 4 bases, with 10 bases left in between. From germline, CDR1 is SGHRS and CDR2 YFSETQ. Comments on this clonotype: Its antigen remains unidentified.

This chain joins TRBV5-1 and TRBJ2-5; D is unclear. The receptor was derived from an adult man with Graves' disease, either hyperthyroidism or ophthalmopathy (not recorded which). The sample taken for sequencing was peripheral blood or thyroid tissue (not recorded which). The CDR3 region has the DNA TGCGCCAGCAGCTTGGCCACTGGGTTAGAGACCCAGTACTTC. Translating gives CASSLATGLETQYF.